This is a list of T cell receptor beta chains from one sample in a study of T cells in Graves' hyperthyroidism and ophthalmopathy. TCRdb processed the multiplex PCR reads anew with MiXCR; each CDR3 protein has one entry. The table has about 840,000 distinct CDR3 sequences, 35% to 40% seen once. The sequenced sample was blood. These receptors were obtained from a man aged 18 to 35 with Graves' hyperthyroidism. The CDR3 runs from the conserved cysteine through the conserved F or W. The order of the fields is D gene, clone size, J gene, CDR3 length, V gene, CDR3 protein, CDR3 DNA. D genes are given only for firm matches. Some rows mark clone size as missing; the rest say once, few, many or name a class of expanded clone.

D gene: .; clone size: many; J gene: TRBJ2-5; CDR3 length: 13; V gene: TRBV2; CDR3 protein: CASSRDGQETQYF; CDR3 DNA: TGTGCCAGCAGTCGTGACGGCCAAGAGACCCAGTACTTC
D gene: .; clone size: .; J gene: TRBJ1-1; CDR3 length: 14; V gene: TRBV10-3; CDR3 protein: CASSEWPEGTEAFF; CDR3 DNA: TGTGCCAGCAGTGAATGGCCGGAGGGGACTGAAGCTTTCTTT
D gene: .; clone size: many; J gene: TRBJ1-4; CDR3 length: 15; V gene: TRBV19; CDR3 protein: CASRTNSRTNEKLFF; CDR3 DNA: TGTGCCAGTAGAACGAACAGCAGAACTAATGAAAAACTGTTTTTT
D gene: TRBD2; clone size: few; J gene: TRBJ2-5; CDR3 length: 17; V gene: TRBV5-4; CDR3 protein: CASSSQREGRYKETQYF; CDR3 DNA: TGTGCCAGCAGCTCTCAGCGGGAGGGCCGGTATAAAGAGACCCAGTACTTC
D gene: .; clone size: .; J gene: TRBJ1-4; CDR3 length: 15; V gene: TRBV2; CDR3 protein: CASSELGPPSGKLFF; CDR3 DNA: TGTGCCAGCAGTGAGTTAGGACCGCCTTCTGGAAAACTGTTTTTT
D gene: TRBD1; clone size: .; J gene: TRBJ1-6; CDR3 length: 15; V gene: TRBV25-1; CDR3 protein: CASTTGQAYNSPLHF; CDR3 DNA: TGTGCCAGCACTACCGGACAGGCCTATAATTCACCCCTCCACTTT
D gene: .; clone size: many; J gene: TRBJ1-4; CDR3 length: 15; V gene: TRBV29-1; CDR3 protein: CSVKTGNGRREKLFF; CDR3 DNA: TGCAGCGTAAAGACGGGAAACGGGAGGAGAGAAAAACTGTTTTTT
D gene: .; clone size: .; J gene: TRBJ1-5; CDR3 length: 13; V gene: TRBV29-1; CDR3 protein: CSVLAGKNQPQHF; CDR3 DNA: TGCAGCGTGCTTGCCGGGAAAAATCAGCCCCAGCATTTT
D gene: TRBD1; clone size: few; J gene: TRBJ1-2; CDR3 length: 14; V gene: TRBV6-6; CDR3 protein: CASSYLGTGYGYTF; CDR3 DNA: TGTGCCAGCAGTTACCTAGGGACAGGCTATGGCTACACCTTC
D gene: .; clone size: .; J gene: TRBJ2-3; CDR3 length: 14; V gene: TRBV7-9; CDR3 protein: CASSLGLSTDTQYF; CDR3 DNA: TGTGCCAGCAGCTTAGGCCTTAGCACAGATACGCAGTATTTT
D gene: .; clone size: many; J gene: TRBJ1-6; CDR3 length: 14; V gene: TRBV6-5; CDR3 protein: CASSYGGIGSPLHF; CDR3 DNA: TGTGCCAGCAGTTACGGGGGGATTGGCTCACCCCTCCACTTT
D gene: .; clone size: .; J gene: TRBJ1-2; CDR3 length: 13; V gene: TRBV12-3/TRBV12-4; CDR3 protein: CASSLWGEEGYTF; CDR3 DNA: TGTGCCAGCAGTCTCTGGGGGGAGGAAGGCTACACCTTC
D gene: .; clone size: .; J gene: TRBJ2-5; CDR3 length: 14; V gene: TRBV7-6; CDR3 protein: CASSLEDGQETQYF; CDR3 DNA: TGTGCCAGCAGCTTAGAAGACGGCCAAGAGACCCAGTACTTC
D gene: .; clone size: many; J gene: TRBJ2-2; CDR3 length: 13; V gene: TRBV7-9; CDR3 protein: CASSWADTGELFF; CDR3 DNA: TGTGCCAGCAGCTGGGCAGACACCGGGGAGCTGTTTTTT
D gene: .; clone size: .; J gene: TRBJ2-6; CDR3 length: 15; V gene: TRBV7-9; CDR3 protein: CASNGAYSGANVLTF; CDR3 DNA: TGTGCCAGCAATGGAGCCTACTCTGGGGCCAACGTCCTGACTTTC
D gene: .; clone size: .; J gene: TRBJ1-1; CDR3 length: 15; V gene: TRBV7-2; CDR3 protein: CASNSQGSRRNEAFF; CDR3 DNA: TGTGCCAGCAACTCCCAGGGGAGCCGTAGGAATGAAGCTTTCTTT
D gene: .; clone size: .; J gene: TRBJ1-5; CDR3 length: 10; V gene: TRBV5-1; CDR3 protein: CASSPGYEHF; CDR3 DNA: TGCGCCAGCAGCCCAGGGTACGAGCATTTT